This T cell receptor beta chain is drawn from a study of blood T cell repertoires in COVID-19. Study summary: The study drew acute and convalescent COVID-19 samples from the United States, Italy and Spain.

Germline assignment: CDR1 SNHLY and CDR2 FYNNEI. This CDR3 is built from 16 residues. V was clipped by 11 bases and J by 2 bases; unmatched bases: 14. In the source study's methods: Counts of nucleated cells, estimated from reference gene primer amplification, were obtained. Sequencing was performed with immunoSEQ multiplex PCR; in TCRdb, only in-frame clones are kept and a portion is missing. V and J calls and clone size are as listed in that table; D and trimming were resolved from the DNA. The sample has 200,000 to 250,000 clones; 85% to 90% are singletons. All enrollees were about 18 to 95 years old and from 20 to 30 US areas. Two consecutive negative NP/OP PCR tests, clearance, or resolved symptoms defined Cohort 3 recovery.

The sample was PBMCs or T cells enriched from blood (not recorded which). The chain employs TRBV2 and TRBJ1-5, with 8 bases aligning to TRBD1. The sequence derives from a man aged 35 to 55 who had recovered from COVID-19. The DNA for the CDR3 is TGTGCCTCCTCCCGGACCAAGACAGGGGGCAATCAGCCCCAGCATTTT. Encoded protein: CASSRTKTGGNQPQHF.